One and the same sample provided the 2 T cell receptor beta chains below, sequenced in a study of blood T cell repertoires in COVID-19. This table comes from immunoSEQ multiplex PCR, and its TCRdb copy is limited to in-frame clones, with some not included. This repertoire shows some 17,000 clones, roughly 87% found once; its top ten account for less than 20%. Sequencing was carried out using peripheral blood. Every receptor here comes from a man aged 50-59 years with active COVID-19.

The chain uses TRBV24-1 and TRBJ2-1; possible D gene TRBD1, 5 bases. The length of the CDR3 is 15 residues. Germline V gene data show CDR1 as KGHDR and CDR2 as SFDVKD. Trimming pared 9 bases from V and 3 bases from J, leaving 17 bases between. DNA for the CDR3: TGTGCCACCTCAGGGTCGCGAGCGATCTACAATGAGCAGTTCTTC. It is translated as CATSGSRAIYNEQFF.

This chain's CDR3 is CASSQAVGTLNTEAFF. CDR3 DNA sequence: TGCGCCAGCAGCCAAGCTGTAGGGACTCTGAACACTGAAGCTTTCTTT. The V call is TRBV4-1, the J call TRBJ1-1; a possible D gene is TRBD1 (5 bases). Trimming pared 1 base from V and 0 bases from J, leaving 12 bases between. Germline CDR1 and CDR2: MGHRA and YSYEKL. This CDR3 comprises 16 residues.